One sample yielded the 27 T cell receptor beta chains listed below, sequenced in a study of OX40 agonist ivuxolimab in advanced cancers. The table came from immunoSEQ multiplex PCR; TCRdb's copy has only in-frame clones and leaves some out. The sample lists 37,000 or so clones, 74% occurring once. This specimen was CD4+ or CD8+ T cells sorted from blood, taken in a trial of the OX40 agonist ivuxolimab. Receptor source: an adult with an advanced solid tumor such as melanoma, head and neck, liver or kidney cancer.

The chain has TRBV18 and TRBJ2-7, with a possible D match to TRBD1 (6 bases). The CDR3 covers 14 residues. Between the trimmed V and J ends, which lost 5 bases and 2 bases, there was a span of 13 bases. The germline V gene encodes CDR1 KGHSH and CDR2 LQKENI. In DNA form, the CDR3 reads TGTGCCAGCTCATCAAGCAACAGGGCCTACGAGCAGTACGTC. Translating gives CASSSSNRAYEQYV.

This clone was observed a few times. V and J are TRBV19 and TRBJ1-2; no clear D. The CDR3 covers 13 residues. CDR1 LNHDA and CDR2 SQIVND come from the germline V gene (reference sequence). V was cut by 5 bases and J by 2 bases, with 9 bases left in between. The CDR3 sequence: CASSVEANYGYTF. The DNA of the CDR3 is TGTGCCAGTAGTGTGGAGGCAAACTATGGCTACACCTTC.

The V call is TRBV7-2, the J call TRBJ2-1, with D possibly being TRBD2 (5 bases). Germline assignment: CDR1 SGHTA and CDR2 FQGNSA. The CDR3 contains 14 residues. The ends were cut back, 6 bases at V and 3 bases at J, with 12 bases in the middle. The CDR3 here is CASRRSTSYNEQFF. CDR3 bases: TGTGCCAGCAGACGAAGTACTAGCTACAATGAGCAGTTCTTC.

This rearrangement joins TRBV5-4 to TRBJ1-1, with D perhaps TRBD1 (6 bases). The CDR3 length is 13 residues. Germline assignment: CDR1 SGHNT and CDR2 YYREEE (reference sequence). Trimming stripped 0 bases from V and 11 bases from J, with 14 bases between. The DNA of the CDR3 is TGTGCCAGCAGCTTGGGGGAACAGGGAAAGGCTTTCTTT. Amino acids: CASSLGEQGKAFF.

CDR3 sequence reads: CASSIRAPGVQPQHF. The DNA for the CDR3 is TGTGCCAGTAGTATACGGGCCCCTGGGGTGCAGCCCCAGCATTTT. The chain employs TRBV19 and TRBJ1-5; no firm D call. CDR3 length: 15 residues. V lost 2 bases, J lost 7 bases, and 15 bases lay in between. The germline V gene has CDR1 LNHDA and CDR2 SQIVND (reference sequence).

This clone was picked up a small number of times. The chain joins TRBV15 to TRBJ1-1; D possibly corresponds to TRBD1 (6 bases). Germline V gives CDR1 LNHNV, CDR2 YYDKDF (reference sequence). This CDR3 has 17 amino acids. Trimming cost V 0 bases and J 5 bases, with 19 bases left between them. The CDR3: CATSRDIIKDRKTEAFF. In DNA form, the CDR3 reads TGTGCCACCAGCAGAGATATTATTAAAGACAGGAAGACTGAAGCTTTCTTT.

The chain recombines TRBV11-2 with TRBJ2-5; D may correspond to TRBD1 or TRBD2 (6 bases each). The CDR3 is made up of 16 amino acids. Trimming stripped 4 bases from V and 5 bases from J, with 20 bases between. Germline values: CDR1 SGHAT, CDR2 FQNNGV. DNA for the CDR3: TGTGCCAGCAGCTCAGGTGTGGGGGGCGCCGGGGAGACCCAGTACTTC. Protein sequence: CASSSGVGGAGETQYF.

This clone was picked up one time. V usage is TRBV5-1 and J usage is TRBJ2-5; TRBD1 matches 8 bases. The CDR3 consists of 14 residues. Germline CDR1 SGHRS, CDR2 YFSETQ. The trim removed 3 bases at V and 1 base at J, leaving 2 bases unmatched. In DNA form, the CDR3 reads TGCGCCAGCAGCTCTGGACAGGGCCAAGAGACCCAGTACTTC. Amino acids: CASSSGQGQETQYF.

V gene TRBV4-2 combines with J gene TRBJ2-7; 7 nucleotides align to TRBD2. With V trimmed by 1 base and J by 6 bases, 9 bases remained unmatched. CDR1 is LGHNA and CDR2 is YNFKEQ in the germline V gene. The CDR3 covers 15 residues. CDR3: CASSQGETSRSEQYF. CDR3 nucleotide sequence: TGTGCCAGCAGCCAAGGGGAGACTAGCCGTTCCGAGCAGTACTTC.

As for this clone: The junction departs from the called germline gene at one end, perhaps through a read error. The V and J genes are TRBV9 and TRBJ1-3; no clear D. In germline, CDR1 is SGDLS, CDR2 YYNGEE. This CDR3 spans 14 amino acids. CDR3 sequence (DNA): TGTGCCAGCAGTGTAGACACCCACGGCAACACCATATATTTT. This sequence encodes CASSVDTHGNTIYF. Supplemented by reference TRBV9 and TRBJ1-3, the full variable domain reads DSGVTQTPKHLITATGQRVTLRCSPRSGDLSVYWYQQSLDQGLQFLIQYYNGEERAKGNILERFSAQQFPDLHSELNLSSLELGDSALYFCASSVDTHGNTIYFGEGSWLTVV.

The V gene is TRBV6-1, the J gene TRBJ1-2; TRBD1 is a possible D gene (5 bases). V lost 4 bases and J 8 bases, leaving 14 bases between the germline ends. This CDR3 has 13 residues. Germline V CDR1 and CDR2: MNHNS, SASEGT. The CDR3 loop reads CASSADSLRGYTF. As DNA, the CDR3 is TGTGCCAGCAGTGCTGACAGCCTAAGGGGCTACACCTTC.

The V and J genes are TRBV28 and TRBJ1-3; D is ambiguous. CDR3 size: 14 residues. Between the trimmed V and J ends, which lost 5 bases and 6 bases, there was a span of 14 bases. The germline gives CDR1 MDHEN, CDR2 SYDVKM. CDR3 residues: CASSPWSQENTIYF. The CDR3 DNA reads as TGTGCCAGCAGTCCGTGGAGTCAGGAAAACACCATATATTTT.

CDR3: CASSLQGHRQYF. In DNA, the CDR3 is TGTGCCAGCAGTCTCCAGGGACACCGGCAGTATTTT. The chain joins TRBV28 to TRBJ2-3; tentative D call: TRBD1 (6 bases). V lost 5 bases, J lost 11 bases, and 14 bases lay in between. Germline CDR1 MDHEN, CDR2 SYDVKM. The CDR3 sequence is 12 residues long.

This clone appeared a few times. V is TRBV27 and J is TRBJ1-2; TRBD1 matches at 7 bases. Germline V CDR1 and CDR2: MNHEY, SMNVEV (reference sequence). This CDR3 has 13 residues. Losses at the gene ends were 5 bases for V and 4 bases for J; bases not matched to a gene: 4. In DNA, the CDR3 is TGTGCCAGCAGTCCAGACAGGGCCTATGGCTACACCTTC. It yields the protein CASSPDRAYGYTF.

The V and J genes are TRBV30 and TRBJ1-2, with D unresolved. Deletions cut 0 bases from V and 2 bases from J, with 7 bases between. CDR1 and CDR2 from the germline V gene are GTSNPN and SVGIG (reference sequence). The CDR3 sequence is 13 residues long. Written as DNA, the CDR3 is TGTGCCTGGAGTGTAAGGCGGAACTATGGCTACACCTTC. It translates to CAWSVRRNYGYTF. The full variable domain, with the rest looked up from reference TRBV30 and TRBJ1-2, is SQTIHQWPATLVQPVGSPLSLECTVEGTSNPNLYWYRQAAGRGLQLLFYSVGIGQISSEVPQNLSASRPQDRQFILSSKKLLLSDSGFYLCAWSVRRNYGYTFGSGTRLTVV.

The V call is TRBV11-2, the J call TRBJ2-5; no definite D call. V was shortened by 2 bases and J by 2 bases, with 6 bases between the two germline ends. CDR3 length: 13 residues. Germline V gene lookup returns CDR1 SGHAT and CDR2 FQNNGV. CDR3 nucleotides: TGTGCCAGCAGCTTAAGCATTCAAGAGACCCAGTACTTC. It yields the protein CASSLSIQETQYF.

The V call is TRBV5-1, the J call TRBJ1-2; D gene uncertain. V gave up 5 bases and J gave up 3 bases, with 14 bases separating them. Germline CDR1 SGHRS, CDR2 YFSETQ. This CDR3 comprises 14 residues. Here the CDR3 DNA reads TGCGCCAGCAGGGAGGCCGTGAGGGACTATGGCTACACCTTC. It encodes CASREAVRDYGYTF.

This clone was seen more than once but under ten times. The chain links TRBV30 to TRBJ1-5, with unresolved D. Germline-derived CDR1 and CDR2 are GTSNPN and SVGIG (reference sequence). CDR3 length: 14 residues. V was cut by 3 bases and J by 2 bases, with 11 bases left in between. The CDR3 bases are TGTGCCTGGAGCGACCGAGGCGGCAATCAGCCCCAGCATTTT. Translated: CAWSDRGGNQPQHF.

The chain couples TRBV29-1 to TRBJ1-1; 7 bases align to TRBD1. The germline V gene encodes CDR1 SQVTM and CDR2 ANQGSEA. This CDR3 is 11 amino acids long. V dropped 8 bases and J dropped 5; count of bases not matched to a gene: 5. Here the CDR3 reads CSTWTGTEAFF. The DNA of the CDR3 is TGCAGCACGTGGACAGGAACTGAAGCTTTCTTT.

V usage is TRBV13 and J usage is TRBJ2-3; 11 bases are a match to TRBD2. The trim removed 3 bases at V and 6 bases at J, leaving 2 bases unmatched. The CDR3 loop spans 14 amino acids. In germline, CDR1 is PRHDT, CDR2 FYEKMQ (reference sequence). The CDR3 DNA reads TGTGCCAGCAGCTTCCGACTAGCGGGGGATACGCAGTATTTT. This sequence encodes CASSFRLAGDTQYF. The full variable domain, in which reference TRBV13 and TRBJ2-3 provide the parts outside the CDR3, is AAGVIQSPRHLIKEKRETATLKCYPIPRHDTVYWYQQGPGQDPQFLISFYEKMQSDKGSIPDRFSAQQFSDYHSELNMSSLELGDSALYFCASSFRLAGDTQYFGPGTRLTVL.

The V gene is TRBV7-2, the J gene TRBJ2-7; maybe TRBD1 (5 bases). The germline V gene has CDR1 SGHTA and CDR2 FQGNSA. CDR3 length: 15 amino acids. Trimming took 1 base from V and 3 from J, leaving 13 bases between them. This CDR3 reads CASSLGEGARYEQYF. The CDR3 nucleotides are TGTGCCAGCAGCTTAGGTGAAGGGGCTCGCTACGAGCAGTACTTC.

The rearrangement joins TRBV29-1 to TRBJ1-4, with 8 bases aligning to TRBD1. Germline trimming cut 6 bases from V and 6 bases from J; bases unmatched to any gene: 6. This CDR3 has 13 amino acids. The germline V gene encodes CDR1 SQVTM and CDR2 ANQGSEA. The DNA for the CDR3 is TGCAGCGTCGCCCGGGACAGGCATGAAAAACTGTTTTTT. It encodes CSVARDRHEKLFF.

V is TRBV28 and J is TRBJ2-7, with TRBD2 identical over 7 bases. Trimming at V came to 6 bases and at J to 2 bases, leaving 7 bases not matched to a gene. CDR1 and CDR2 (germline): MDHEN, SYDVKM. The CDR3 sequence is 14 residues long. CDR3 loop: CASSSTGRPYEQYF. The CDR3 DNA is TGTGCCAGCAGCTCTACCGGGAGGCCCTACGAGCAGTACTTC.

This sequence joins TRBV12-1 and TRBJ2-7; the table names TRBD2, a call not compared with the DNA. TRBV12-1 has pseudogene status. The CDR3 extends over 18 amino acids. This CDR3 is CASSFVGFRGVQSYEQYF. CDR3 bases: TGTGCCAGCAGCTTTGTGGGTTTTCGGGGAGTGCAGTCCTACGAGCAGTACTTC.

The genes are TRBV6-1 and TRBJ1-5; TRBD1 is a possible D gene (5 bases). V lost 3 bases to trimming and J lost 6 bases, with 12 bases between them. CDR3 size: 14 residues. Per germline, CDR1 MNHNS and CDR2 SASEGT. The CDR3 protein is CASSDPRGGQPQHF. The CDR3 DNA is TGTGCCAGCAGTGACCCGAGGGGCGGTCAGCCCCAGCATTTT.

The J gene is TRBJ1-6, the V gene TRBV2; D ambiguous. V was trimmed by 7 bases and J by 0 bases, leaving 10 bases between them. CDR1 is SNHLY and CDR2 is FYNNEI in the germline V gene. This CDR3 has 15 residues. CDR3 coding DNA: TGTGCCAGCAACCAATTTAGCTCCTATAATTCACCCCTCCACTTT. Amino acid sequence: CASNQFSSYNSPLHF.

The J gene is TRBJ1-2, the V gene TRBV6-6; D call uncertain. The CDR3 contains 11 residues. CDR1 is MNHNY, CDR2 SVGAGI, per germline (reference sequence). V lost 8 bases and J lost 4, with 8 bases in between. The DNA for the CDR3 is TGTGCCAGCGGGCCCTTCTATGGCTACACCTTC. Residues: CASGPFYGYTF.